Shown below are 32 T cell receptor beta chains from a single sample sequenced in a study of T-cell memory formation after mild COVID-19. TCRdb itself ran the 5' RACE reads through MiXCR, one entry per CDR3 protein. Of around 510,000 distinct CDR3 sequences listed, roughly 21% are singletons. The material sequenced was PBMCs or a T cell subset sorted from them (not recorded which). The receptor source for this set is an adult woman who had mild COVID-19 (a few samples of this study predate the infection). Cell type and time point are not known.

The J gene is TRBJ2-7, the V gene TRBV3-1; D gene unclear. This CDR3 is built from 14 residues. Deletions cut 0 bases from V and 5 bases from J, with 11 bases between. Germline-derived CDR1 and CDR2 are LGHDT and YNNKEL (reference sequence). The CDR3 loop reads CASSQDRGSHEQYF. Here the CDR3 DNA reads TGTGCCAGCAGCCAAGATCGAGGTAGCCACGAGCAGTACTTC.

This clonotype was picked up a small number of times. The chain has TRBV30 and TRBJ2-1; D not certain. V was trimmed by 7 bases and J by 4 bases, leaving 14 bases between them. The CDR3 sequence is 13 residues long. CDR1 and CDR2 (germline): GTSNPN, SVGIG (reference sequence). The DNA for the CDR3 is TGTGCCTCGTATTACACCGTGTACAATGAGCAGTTCTTC. Encoded protein: CASYYTVYNEQFF.

The chain is built from TRBV10-3 and TRBJ1-1; 8 nucleotides align to TRBD1. After removal of 6 bases from V and 4 bases from J, the junction contained 1 base not matched to a gene. The CDR3 extends over 12 amino acids. Germline-derived CDR1 and CDR2 are ENHRY and SYGVKD. CDR3 nucleotide sequence: TGTGCCATCAGGGACAGGGCCACTGAAGCTTTCTTT. Protein product: CAIRDRATEAFF.

This chain links TRBV12-3 or TRBV12-4 with TRBJ2-7; D not resolved. V was trimmed by 0 bases and J by 2 bases, leaving 5 bases between them. This CDR3 has 13 amino acids. The CDR3 sequence is CASSLALTYEQYF. The CDR3 DNA reads TGTGCCAGCAGTTTAGCCCTTACCTACGAGCAGTACTTC.

The chain is built from TRBV6-2 or TRBV6-3 and TRBJ1-5, with D unclear. Germline-derived CDR1 and CDR2 are MNHEY and SVGEGT. This CDR3 has 13 amino acids. Trimming left V 2 bases short and J 4 bases short, with 6 bases between. CDR3 in amino acids: CASSYRVNQPQHF. DNA of the CDR3: TGTGCCAGCAGTTACAGGGTAAATCAGCCCCAGCATTTT.

The gene calls are TRBV6-6 and TRBJ1-2; 8 bases match TRBD1. In germline, CDR1 is MNHNY, CDR2 SVGAGI (reference sequence). With 7 bases clipped from V and 7 bases from J, the junction kept 5 bases outside the gene matches. The CDR3 is 12 residues long. Here the CDR3 reads CASTPDRVGYTF. In DNA, the CDR3 is TGTGCCAGCACACCGGACAGGGTTGGCTACACCTTC.

This clonotype was found a few times. J is TRBJ2-7 and V is TRBV5-1, with D perhaps matching TRBD1 or TRBD2 (5 bases each). The germline CDR1 and CDR2 sequences are SGHRS and YFSETQ. V lost 3 bases and J lost 2, with 12 bases in between. This CDR3 comprises 14 residues. The CDR3 sequence: CASSSRDGTYEQYF. DNA of the CDR3: TGCGCCAGCAGCTCCAGGGACGGTACCTACGAGCAGTACTTC. The full variable domain, completed using reference TRBV5-1 and TRBJ2-7, is KAGVTQTPRYLIKTRGQQVTLSCSPISGHRSVSWYQQTPGQGLQFLFEYFSETQRNKGNFPGRFSGRQFSNSRSEMNVSTLELGDSALYLCASSSRDGTYEQYFGPGTRLTVT.

This clonotype was detected a few times. The V call is TRBV15, the J call TRBJ2-5; TRBD2 might be the D (7 bases). Germline-derived CDR1 and CDR2 are LNHNV and YYDKDF (reference sequence). This CDR3 is 17 amino acids long. Deletions cut 0 bases from V and 2 bases from J, with 16 bases between. The CDR3 DNA reads TGTGCCACCAGCAGAGAAAGGGGGGGGACCTCACAAGAGACCCAGTACTTC. Translation: CATSRERGGTSQETQYF.

In its sample, this clonotype was seen a few times. This rearrangement joins TRBV20-1 to TRBJ1-5; 7 bases are shared with TRBD1. The CDR3 covers 15 residues. V lost 5 bases, J lost 1 base, and 8 bases stayed unmatched. Germline CDR1 DFQATT, CDR2 SNEGSKA (reference sequence). CDR3 in DNA: TGCAGTGCTCCGAAGGGGGCGCCCAGCAATCAGCCCCAGCATTTT. Amino acids: CSAPKGAPSNQPQHF.

The J gene is TRBJ2-1, the V gene TRBV5-4, with D perhaps given as TRBD1 or TRBD2 (5 bases each). The V gene lost 4 bases and the J gene lost 6 bases, with 14 bases spanning the gap. Germline V gives CDR1 SGHNT, CDR2 YYREEE (reference sequence). The CDR3 is 14 residues long. The CDR3 loop reads CASSPQGDPNEQFF. The CDR3 DNA sequence: TGTGCCAGCAGCCCCCAGGGAGACCCCAATGAGCAGTTCTTC.

This clonotype was recorded a few times. The genes are TRBV29-1 and TRBJ2-3; 10 nucleotides align to TRBD1. CDR3 length: 13 amino acids. J lost 3 bases, V lost 7 bases, and 4 bases had no gene match. From germline, CDR1 is SQVTM and CDR2 ANQGSEA. In nucleotides, the CDR3 is TGCAGCGGGGGACAGGGGTTTACAGATACGCAGTATTTT. This sequence encodes CSGGQGFTDTQYF.

This clonotype was seen more than once but under ten times. The chain is built from TRBV4-1 and TRBJ2-1, with TRBD1 identical over 12 bases. Germline trimming cut 3 bases from V and 9 bases from J; bases unmatched to any gene: 9. Germline V CDR1 and CDR2: MGHRA, YSYEKL. The CDR3 extends over 16 amino acids. The CDR3, as DNA: TGCGCCAGCAGCCACCCGGGACAGGGGGCTCGTGGTGAGCAGTTCTTC. This gives the protein CASSHPGQGARGEQFF.

The rearrangement links TRBV28 to TRBJ2-2; D is unresolved. The CDR3 sequence is 15 residues long. V was cut by 1 base and J by 4 bases, with 10 bases left in between. Germline CDR1 reads MDHEN; CDR2 reads SYDVKM. CDR3 residues: CASSLYWALTGELFF. CDR3 nucleotide sequence: TGTGCCAGCAGTTTATATTGGGCGCTCACCGGGGAGCTGTTTTTT.

The chain uses TRBV11-2 and TRBJ2-3; perhaps TRBD2 as D (6 bases). The ends were cut back, 5 bases at V and 2 bases at J, with 26 bases in the middle. CDR1 SGHAT and CDR2 FQNNGV come from the germline V gene. The CDR3 consists of 19 residues. This chain's CDR3 is CASSLPPRRGVLNTDTQYF. In nucleotides, the CDR3 is TGTGCCAGCAGCCTGCCGCCGCGGCGGGGTGTTTTGAACACAGATACGCAGTATTTT. Full variable domain (missing parts from reference TRBV11-2 and TRBJ2-3): EAGVAQSPRYKIIEKRQSVAFWCNPISGHATLYWYQQILGQGPKLLIQFQNNGVVDDSQLPKDRFSAERLKGVDSTLKIQPAKLEDSAVYLCASSLPPRRGVLNTDTQYFGPGTRLTVL.

This clonotype has a handful of counts. The V call is TRBV5-1, the J call TRBJ1-2; 8 positions agree with TRBD1. This CDR3 has 12 amino acids. Germline V gene data show CDR1 as SGHRS and CDR2 as YFSETQ. Losses at the gene ends were 4 bases for V and 6 bases for J; bases not matched to a gene: 2. The DNA for the CDR3 is TGCGCCAGCAGCGGCAGGGGGCATGGCTACACCTTC. Amino acids: CASSGRGHGYTF.

The genes are TRBV12-3 or TRBV12-4 and TRBJ2-7; D is undetermined. The CDR3 sequence is 15 residues long. The germline V and J ends were trimmed by 5 bases and 0 bases, with 14 bases remaining between them. This CDR3 is CASSPRRNFSYEQYF. In DNA, the CDR3 is TGTGCCAGCAGTCCCAGGCGGAACTTCTCCTACGAGCAGTACTTC.

The rearrangement uses TRBV5-1 and TRBJ1-6, with no clear D. Germline V gene lookup returns CDR1 SGHRS and CDR2 YFSETQ. V lost 4 bases, J lost 7 bases, and 15 bases lay in between. The CDR3 has 15 amino acids. The CDR3, as DNA: TGCGCCAGCAGCCCGGGTGAGACGGCGAATTCACCCCTCCACTTT. Translation: CASSPGETANSPLHF.

This chain links TRBV28 with TRBJ2-2; D remains unclear. Deletions cut 5 bases from V and 2 bases from J, with 12 bases between. CDR1 MDHEN and CDR2 SYDVKM come from the germline V gene. The CDR3 loop spans 15 amino acids. The CDR3 loop reads CASSLPPGNTGELFF. The DNA of the CDR3 is TGTGCCAGCAGTCTCCCCCCCGGAAACACCGGGGAGCTGTTTTTT.

The chain links TRBV7-2 to TRBJ1-4, with TRBD1 as a possible D gene (6 bases). The CDR3 covers 13 residues. Germline V gene lookup returns CDR1 SGHTA and CDR2 FQGNSA. V was cut by 8 bases and J by 6 bases, with 13 bases left in between. The CDR3 sequence: CASRQDEHEKLFF. CDR3 sequence (DNA): TGTGCCAGCCGACAGGACGAACATGAAAAACTGTTTTTT.

J is TRBJ1-4 and V is TRBV2; D call uncertain. V lost 2 bases and J 8 bases, leaving 15 bases between the germline ends. The germline CDR1 and CDR2 sequences are SNHLY and FYNNEI. The CDR3 totals 15 residues. The CDR3 reads CASSEHGLIGEKLFF. CDR3 in DNA: TGTGCCAGCAGTGAACATGGCCTTATAGGAGAAAAACTGTTTTTT.

The chain joins TRBV28 to TRBJ2-5; tentatively, D is TRBD2 (6 bases). Germline values: CDR1 MDHEN, CDR2 SYDVKM. The length of the CDR3 is 15 residues. The germline V and J ends were trimmed by 3 bases and 2 bases, with 13 bases remaining between them. CDR3 residues: CASSFPMAGQETQYF. CDR3 in DNA: TGTGCCAGCAGTTTCCCCATGGCGGGGCAAGAGACCCAGTACTTC.

The table lists this clonotype with a few counts. This sequence joins TRBV5-4 and TRBJ2-7, with D perhaps given as TRBD1 or TRBD2 (5 bases each). The CDR3 loop spans 15 amino acids. The germline gives CDR1 SGHNT, CDR2 YYREEE (reference sequence). Trimming stripped 4 bases from V and 2 bases from J, with 16 bases between. The CDR3 DNA follows: TGTGCCAGCAGCCCGGACTCGCACAGGACCTACGAGCAGTACTTC. Amino acids: CASSPDSHRTYEQYF.

This clonotype was picked up a small number of times. This rearrangement joins TRBV20-1 to TRBJ2-1; TRBD2 agrees at 14 bases. The germline V gene encodes CDR1 DFQATT and CDR2 SNEGSKA (reference sequence). The CDR3 loop spans 14 amino acids. V was pared by 6 bases and J by 6 bases, with 4 bases of the junction left unmatched. The CDR3 loop reads CSALTSGRGNEQFF. In DNA, the CDR3 is TGCAGTGCCCTGACTAGCGGGAGGGGCAATGAGCAGTTCTTC.

This clonotype occurred a few times. This chain uses TRBV30 with TRBJ2-1, with TRBD1 matching over 9 bases. The CDR3 length is 15 residues. The germline CDR1 and CDR2 sequences are GTSNPN and SVGIG (reference sequence). Trimming removed 2 bases from V and 6 bases from J; junction bases left unmatched: 8. CDR3 sequence reads: CAWSLGQGILNEQFF. For the CDR3, the DNA is TGTGCCTGGAGTCTCGGACAGGGGATTCTCAATGAGCAGTTCTTC.

This clonotype showed up just a few times. One junction end does not reproduce the germline sequence, and a read error may be involved. The chain links TRBV23-1 to TRBJ1-2; TRBD1 is a possible D gene (5 bases). TRBV23-1 falls under the ORF class, with uncertain function. This CDR3 comprises 14 residues. This chain's CDR3 is CASSQSSGCWGYAF. CDR3 nucleotides: TGCGCCAGCAGTCAATCGTCGGGGTGTTGGGGCTACGCCTTC.

This clonotype has a handful of counts. The V gene is TRBV15, the J gene TRBJ2-1; possible D gene TRBD1, 6 bases. Germline CDR1 reads LNHNV; CDR2 reads YYDKDF (reference sequence). This CDR3 contains 15 residues. V lost 1 base and J lost 8, with 15 bases in between. Here the CDR3 DNA reads TGTGCCACCAGCAGAGGTGGGGGCGGAGTGCATGAGCAGTTCTTC. Protein: CATSRGGGGVHEQFF. Looking up the rest from reference TRBV15 and TRBJ2-1 gives the full variable domain: DAMVIQNPRYQVTQFGKPVTLSCSQTLNHNVMYWYQQKSSQAPKLLFHYYDKDFNNEADTPDNFQSRRPNTSFCFLDIRSPGLGDTAMYLCATSRGGGGVHEQFFGPGTRLTVL.

This clonotype came up a few times. This chain uses TRBV24-1 with TRBJ2-5, with unresolved D. The germline V and J ends were trimmed by 3 bases and 3 bases, with 7 bases remaining between them. CDR1 and CDR2 from the germline V gene are KGHDR and SFDVKD. This CDR3 has 13 amino acids. As DNA, the CDR3 is TGTGCCACCAGTGATGGGTCGGAAGAGACCCAGTACTTC. Encoded protein: CATSDGSEETQYF.

This chain joins TRBV5-4 and TRBJ2-5; D is undetermined. The CDR3 covers 14 residues. V was cut by 2 bases and J by 5 bases, with 13 bases left in between. The germline V gene encodes CDR1 SGHNT and CDR2 YYREEE (reference sequence). The CDR3 region is CASSLGSAQETQYF. The CDR3 DNA sequence: TGTGCCAGCAGCTTAGGATCTGCACAGGAGACCCAGTACTTC.

The rearrangement links TRBV15 to TRBJ1-5, with a possible D match to TRBD1 (6 bases). CDR1 is LNHNV and CDR2 is YYDKDF in the germline V gene (reference sequence). The V end lost 2 bases, the J end lost 0 bases, and 11 bases lay between the germline ends. The CDR3 loop spans 16 amino acids. CDR3 DNA: TGTGCCACCAGCAGATACCAGGGGTCTAGCAATCAGCCCCAGCATTTT. Its protein is CATSRYQGSSNQPQHF.

This clonotype occurred a few times. The chain carries TRBV6-5 and TRBJ1-5; weak D call: TRBD1 (5 bases). CDR1 is MNHEY, CDR2 SVGAGI, per germline. V was shortened by 6 bases and J by 0 bases, with 12 bases between the two germline ends. The CDR3 is 15 residues long. CDR3 in amino acids: CASSQTASSNQPQHF. The CDR3 DNA is TGTGCCAGCAGCCAGACAGCCTCTAGCAATCAGCCCCAGCATTTT.

The chain uses TRBV7-7 and TRBJ1-5; D unclear. V was shortened by 3 bases and J by 2 bases, with 20 bases between the two germline ends. Per germline, CDR1 SSHAT and CDR2 FNYEAQ (reference sequence). The CDR3 sequence is 18 residues long. This CDR3 is CASSFERTVNFGNQPQHF. The CDR3 DNA reads TGTGCCAGCAGCTTCGAGCGGACCGTGAACTTTGGCAATCAGCCCCAGCATTTT.

In this sample, this clonotype turned up many times. V and J are TRBV7-8 and TRBJ2-5; D gene uncertain. V lost 1 base to trimming and J lost 4 bases, with 13 bases between them. The CDR3 is 15 residues long. Germline V gives CDR1 SGHVS, CDR2 FQNEAQ. The CDR3 loop is CASSLVLSRVETQYF. In DNA, the CDR3 is TGTGCCAGCAGCTTAGTCCTGTCACGAGTAGAGACCCAGTACTTC. Supplemented by reference TRBV7-8 and TRBJ2-5, the full variable domain reads GAGVSQSPRYKVAKRGQDVALRCDPISGHVSLFWYQQALGQGPEFLTYFQNEAQLDKSGLPSDRFFAERPEGSVSTLKIQRTQQEDSAVYLCASSLVLSRVETQYFGPGTRLLVL.